This is a list of T cell receptor beta chains from one sample in a study of CD8+ T cells in alopecia areata. TCRdb's copy holds only in-frame clones and misses some; the assay was immunoSEQ multiplex PCR. The sample has about 190,000 clones; around 65% are singletons. The material sequenced was CD4+ T cells sorted from blood, taken at week 4, from a patient treated with tofacitinib. These receptors originate from a human donor with alopecia areata. Both conserved end residues are part of each CDR3. A D gene is named only where the DNA matches it firmly. Expanded clones get a size class; other rows say once, few or many, or leave the size out.

D: TRBD1
J: TRBJ1-5
V: TRBV7-8
size: NA
DNA: TGTGCCAGCAGCTTAGGATGGACAGGGAATCAGCCCCAGCATTTT
CDR3: CASSLGWTGNQPQHF

D: NA
J: TRBJ2-1
V: TRBV5-1
size: few
DNA: TGCGCCAGCAGCGCCGAAGGGGTGGGCTCCTACAATGAGCAGTTCTTC
CDR3: CASSAEGVGSYNEQFF

D: NA
J: TRBJ2-3
V: TRBV27
size: NA
DNA: TGTGCCAGCAGTGTGCAGGGAGGATCAGATACGCAGTATTTT
CDR3: CASSVQGGSDTQYF

D: NA
J: TRBJ2-3
V: TRBV29-1
size: few
DNA: TGCAGCGTTGACGGGACACAAGGGCTCACAGATACGCAGTATTTT
CDR3: CSVDGTQGLTDTQYF

D: TRBD2
J: TRBJ2-1
V: TRBV5-1
size: once
DNA: TGCGCCAGCAGCCCCAGCGGGATCAATGAGCAGTTCTTC
CDR3: CASSPSGINEQFF

D: NA
J: TRBJ2-5
V: TRBV12-2
size: few
DNA: TGTGCAAGTCGCTTGACAGGGCCTCAAGAGACCCAGTACTTC
CDR3: CASRLTGPQETQYF

D: NA
J: TRBJ1-1
V: TRBV2
size: NA
DNA: TGTGCCAGCACCGAGTCGAGGCCCCGGAACACTGAAGCTTTCTTT
CDR3: CASTESRPRNTEAFF

D: TRBD2
J: TRBJ2-2
V: TRBV30
size: NA
DNA: TGTGCCTGGATGGAGGCGGGGGACCACACCGGGGAGCTGTTTTTT
CDR3: CAWMEAGDHTGELFF

D: TRBD1
J: TRBJ1-5
V: TRBV9
size: NA
DNA: TGTGCCAGCAGCCTGGGACAGGGGGCGGGGGTTCAATTGCATTTT
CDR3: CASSLGQGAGVQLHF

D: TRBD1
J: TRBJ2-1
V: TRBV4-2
size: NA
DNA: TGTGCCAGCAGCCAAGATCCTGGGACAGGGTGGAATGAGCAGTTCTTC
CDR3: CASSQDPGTGWNEQFF

D: NA
J: TRBJ2-5
V: TRBV10-3
size: NA
DNA: TGTGCCATCAGTGATAGGGAAGAGACCCAGTACTTC
CDR3: CAISDREETQYF

D: NA
J: TRBJ2-5
V: TRBV2
size: NA
DNA: TGTGCCAGCAGTCGGACGACAGCACAAGAGACCCAGTACTTC
CDR3: CASSRTTAQETQYF

D: TRBD1
J: TRBJ1-1
V: TRBV25-1
size: NA
DNA: TGTGCCAGCAGGGGGACAGCCCATGGGACTGAAGCTTTCTTT
CDR3: CASRGTAHGTEAFF

D: NA
J: TRBJ2-2
V: TRBV11-2
size: NA
DNA: TGTGCCAGCAGCTCCCGGACGGCGAACACCGGGGAGCTGTTTTTT
CDR3: CASSSRTANTGELFF

D: NA
J: TRBJ2-6
V: TRBV19
size: NA
DNA: TGTGCCAGTAGTATAGGGACACTTGTCGATAAGGCCAACGTCCTGACTTTC
CDR3: CASSIGTLVDKANVLTF

D: NA
J: TRBJ2-2
V: TRBV7-2
size: NA
DNA: TGTGCCAGCAGCTTAGATTTTGGGGAGCTGTTTTTT
CDR3: CASSLDFGELFF

D: NA
J: TRBJ1-6
V: TRBV5-1
size: once
DNA: TGCGCCAGCAGCTTGAGGTCCGATAATAATTCACCCCTCCACTTT
CDR3: CASSLRSDNNSPLHF

D: NA
J: TRBJ1-1
V: TRBV27
size: once
DNA: TGTGCCAGCAGTTTATTCCCGAACGATGTTCGGAGCACTGAAGCTTTCTTT
CDR3: CASSLFPNDVRSTEAFF

D: NA
J: TRBJ1-2
V: TRBV6-6
size: NA
DNA: TGTGCCAGCAGTTACCCAAATCAGGGCCCCTGGGGCTACACCTTC
CDR3: CASSYPNQGPWGYTF

D: NA
J: TRBJ2-3
V: TRBV29-1
size: few
DNA: TGCAGCGTTGGCTTACTTTTGAATACGCAGTATTTT
CDR3: CSVGLLLNTQYF

D: NA
J: TRBJ1-2
V: TRBV6-5
size: NA
DNA: TGTGCCAGCAGGCCCTTGGCTTTGGGTGGCTACACCTTC
CDR3: CASRPLALGGYTF

D: NA
J: TRBJ1-2
V: TRBV11-2
size: NA
DNA: TGTGCCAGCAGCTCAGACCGGGGAGGCTACACCTTC
CDR3: CASSSDRGGYTF

D: TRBD2
J: TRBJ2-5
V: TRBV28
size: few
DNA: TGTGCCAGCAGTTCCCCCACGCTAGCGGCCCAGTACTTC
CDR3: CASSSPTLAAQYF

D: NA
J: TRBJ2-3
V: TRBV2
size: NA
DNA: TGTGCCAGCACCCGGCATGAAGGAGATACGCAGTATTTT
CDR3: CASTRHEGDTQYF

D: NA
J: TRBJ2-1
V: TRBV5-1
size: few
DNA: TGCGCCAGCAGCTTGGAGAGGGTAAAGTTCTTC
CDR3: CASSLERVKFF

D: NA
J: TRBJ1-6
V: TRBV5-1
size: few
DNA: TGCGCCAGCAGCTTGGATGGGGGGCCAACGTACTTT
CDR3: CASSLDGGPTYF

D: NA
J: TRBJ1-2
V: TRBV29-1
size: few
DNA: TGCAGCGTTGAGGCTCTGGCAACAGGCGGGTTGGGTGGCTACACCTTC
CDR3: CSVEALATGGLGGYTF

D: TRBD2
J: TRBJ2-3
V: TRBV27
size: NA
DNA: TGTGCCAGCAGCGTGGGGAGGGGCGATACGCAGTATTTT
CDR3: CASSVGRGDTQYF

D: NA
J: TRBJ1-6
V: TRBV6-5
size: NA
DNA: TGTGCCAGCAGTTACTCCAACAGGCTTTTTGGTTCACCCCTCCACTTT
CDR3: CASSYSNRLFGSPLHF

D: TRBD2
J: TRBJ2-7
V: TRBV7-2
size: NA
DNA: TGTGCCAGCAGCTTATCGGGGGGGACCTACGAGCAGTACTTC
CDR3: CASSLSGGTYEQYF

D: NA
J: TRBJ1-1
V: TRBV4-3
size: NA
DNA: TGCGCCAGCAGCCAAGGGCCGGGATTTATGAGGACTGAAGCTTTCTTT
CDR3: CASSQGPGFMRTEAFF

D: NA
J: TRBJ1-1
V: TRBV18
size: NA
DNA: TGTGCCAGCTCACCACCTTCCGGACCTGAAGCTTTCTTT
CDR3: CASSPPSGPEAFF

D: NA
J: TRBJ1-1
V: TRBV6-5
size: NA
DNA: TGTGCCAGCACCCCACCGGCAGGGAGAGCTTTCTTT
CDR3: CASTPPAGRAFF

D: NA
J: TRBJ2-5
V: TRBV4-1
size: once
DNA: TGCGCCAGCAGCCTTATCGGGGGCTACCAAGAGACCCAGTACTTC
CDR3: CASSLIGGYQETQYF